This TCR beta chain was observed in a study of beta chain features in type 1 diabetes. Study-level information: Sorted cell examination encompassed roughly 110,000,000 cells across all samples. Study conclusions and caveats: When VDJ junctions were examined, type 1 diabetes patients showed fewer insertions and more deletions.

Points on this clone: The antigen is unknown.

V lost 6 bases and J lost 4; bases outside the gene matches: 10. The CDR3 covers 16 residues. The germline V gene has CDR1 SGDLS and CDR2 YYNGEE. The isolated RNA, all of it, was reverse transcribed, so expressed TCRB transcripts were what got sequenced. TCRdb's table, derived via immunoSEQ multiplex PCR, lists solely in-frame clones and lacks some. The sample carries 360,000 or so clones, about 19% recorded once. This receptor was identified in a woman aged 18-30 years in good health. This chain uses TRBV9 with TRBJ2-2; 9 bases fit TRBD1. Material: naive CD4+ T cells from blood. CDR3 region: CASTLGGTGITGELFF. The CDR3 nucleotides are TGTGCCAGCACCCTAGGGGGGACAGGGATCACCGGGGAGCTGTTTTTT.